The rows below give T cell receptor beta chains drawn from one sample of a study of blood T cell repertoires in COVID-19. Sequencing used immunoSEQ multiplex PCR; TCRdb keeps in-frame clones, though not all of them. The sample carries around 300,000 clones, around 90% recorded once. The sequencing sample was made of PBMCs or T cells enriched from blood (not recorded which). These receptors came from a man younger than 40 who had recovered from COVID-19. CDR3s include the opening cysteine and the closing phenylalanine or tryptophan. Clone size, where shown, is once, few, many, or a class for clones that have expanded.

V gene: TRBV5-6
J gene: TRBJ1-2
clone size: .
CDR3 protein: CASSDGQGNYGYTF

V gene: TRBV6-5
J gene: TRBJ1-1
clone size: .
CDR3 protein: CASRTGGGTEAFF

V gene: TRBV28
J gene: TRBJ1-6
clone size: once
CDR3 protein: CASRPGQGGSPLHF

V gene: TRBV5-1
J gene: TRBJ2-6
clone size: .
CDR3 protein: CASSLAGSGANVLTF

V gene: TRBV6-5
J gene: TRBJ1-5
clone size: .
CDR3 protein: CASNPDRGVNQPQHF

V gene: TRBV19
J gene: TRBJ1-6
clone size: .
CDR3 protein: CASSPKGRVVNSPLHF

V gene: TRBV30
J gene: TRBJ2-7
clone size: once
CDR3 protein: CAWSPGAAYEQYF

V gene: TRBV10-1
J gene: TRBJ2-7
clone size: .
CDR3 protein: CARRDSSYEQYF

V gene: TRBV18
J gene: TRBJ2-5
clone size: .
CDR3 protein: CASSPGLPKETQYF

V gene: TRBV27
J gene: TRBJ2-1
clone size: .
CDR3 protein: CASSFGGPYNEQFF

V gene: TRBV11-3
J gene: TRBJ2-3
clone size: .
CDR3 protein: CASSLDGTSTDTQYF

V gene: TRBV14
J gene: TRBJ1-1
clone size: .
CDR3 protein: CASSQGSGVGAFF

V gene: TRBV5-4
J gene: TRBJ2-3
clone size: once
CDR3 protein: CASSQTTRTTDTQYF

V gene: TRBV11-2
J gene: TRBJ1-1
clone size: .
CDR3 protein: CASSLQGRNTEAFF

V gene: TRBV2
J gene: TRBJ1-1
clone size: few
CDR3 protein: CASSTDRGTEAFF

V gene: TRBV19
J gene: TRBJ1-4
clone size: .
CDR3 protein: CASSIYGTDEKLFF

V gene: TRBV7-9
J gene: TRBJ2-7
clone size: once
CDR3 protein: CASSLAEGIVHEQYF

V gene: TRBV3-1/TRBV3-2
J gene: TRBJ2-3
clone size: .
CDR3 protein: CASSQDSRSGSTDTQYF

V gene: TRBV5-6
J gene: TRBJ2-3
clone size: .
CDR3 protein: CASSSDRGLTDTQYF

V gene: TRBV9
J gene: TRBJ1-1
clone size: .
CDR3 protein: CASSVAGKGDTEAFF

V gene: TRBV5-8
J gene: TRBJ1-5
clone size: .
CDR3 protein: CASSLRRGDSNQPQHF

V gene: TRBV10-2
J gene: TRBJ1-2
clone size: .
CDR3 protein: CASSESVRSNYGYTF

V gene: TRBV5-1
J gene: TRBJ1-1
clone size: once
CDR3 protein: CASSLGQPQGSPEAFF

V gene: TRBV11-3
J gene: TRBJ2-2
clone size: few
CDR3 protein: CASSRGFGQGTNTGELFF

V gene: TRBV29-1
J gene: TRBJ1-1
clone size: .
CDR3 protein: CSVVKRGNTEAFF

V gene: TRBV10-3
J gene: TRBJ1-1
clone size: once
CDR3 protein: CAIRLTSGQANTEAFF

V gene: TRBV7-6
J gene: TRBJ2-1
clone size: .
CDR3 protein: CASSSGLAAYNEQFF

V gene: TRBV28
J gene: TRBJ1-5
clone size: .
CDR3 protein: CASRGTGSTFNQPQHF

V gene: TRBV3-1/TRBV3-2
J gene: TRBJ2-3
clone size: .
CDR3 protein: CASSRYPALAGETSTDTQYF

V gene: TRBV5-1
J gene: TRBJ2-3
clone size: few
CDR3 protein: CASSLFLSGGSTDTQYF

V gene: TRBV3-1/TRBV3-2
J gene: TRBJ1-4
clone size: .
CDR3 protein: CASSQDIRQGTPVHNEKLFF

V gene: TRBV28
J gene: TRBJ1-5
clone size: .
CDR3 protein: CASSPRGPANQPQHF

V gene: TRBV5-1
J gene: TRBJ2-5
clone size: .
CDR3 protein: CASSLGLAGGQETQYF

V gene: TRBV2
J gene: TRBJ2-7
clone size: .
CDR3 protein: CASSEPRLAGDYEQYF

V gene: TRBV11-3
J gene: TRBJ2-3
clone size: .
CDR3 protein: CASSLGSSGLTDTQYF

V gene: TRBV9
J gene: TRBJ1-2
clone size: .
CDR3 protein: CASSTAGTLNYGYTF

V gene: TRBV6-2/TRBV6-3
J gene: TRBJ2-1
clone size: .
CDR3 protein: CASSRGTSGIYNEQFF

V gene: TRBV6-5
J gene: TRBJ1-5
clone size: .
CDR3 protein: CASSSSLGGNQPQHF

V gene: TRBV21-1
J gene: TRBJ1-4
clone size: .
CDR3 protein: CASSKASRDSLPTNEKLFF

V gene: TRBV9
J gene: TRBJ2-2
clone size: .
CDR3 protein: CASSVGLASNTGELFF

V gene: TRBV5-6
J gene: TRBJ1-1
clone size: few
CDR3 protein: CASSYGGATEAFF

V gene: TRBV30
J gene: TRBJ1-4
clone size: once
CDR3 protein: CASRTGVYNEKLFF

V gene: TRBV2
J gene: TRBJ2-3
clone size: .
CDR3 protein: CASRDRYSTDTQYF

V gene: TRBV29-1
J gene: TRBJ2-5
clone size: .
CDR3 protein: CSVDGRDYVETQYF

V gene: TRBV7-9
J gene: TRBJ1-2
clone size: .
CDR3 protein: CASSLREKSSYGYTF

V gene: TRBV19
J gene: TRBJ1-5
clone size: few
CDR3 protein: CASSIDRPRISNQPQHF

V gene: TRBV7-9
J gene: TRBJ2-7
clone size: .
CDR3 protein: CASSSSREQYF

V gene: TRBV3-1/TRBV3-2
J gene: TRBJ2-3
clone size: .
CDR3 protein: CASSQNLWDSRNTQYF

V gene: TRBV6-5
J gene: TRBJ1-1
clone size: .
CDR3 protein: CASSTNRGRNTEAFF

V gene: TRBV28
J gene: TRBJ1-2
clone size: .
CDR3 protein: CAISDRARRDGYTF

V gene: TRBV6-5
J gene: TRBJ2-3
clone size: .
CDR3 protein: CASTLDRGRDTQYF